This TCR beta chain came from a study of response to subunit inactivated influenza vaccine. In TCRdb, the RT-PCR reads were re-called with MiXCR into one record per CDR3 protein. This sample carries under 800,000 distinct CDR3 sequences, over 11% of them seen once, and the ten largest clones take approximately 6.5%. The CDR3 is 13 amino acids. Germline V CDR1 and CDR2: SQVTM, ANQGSEA. Trimming took off 7 bases at V and 4 bases at J, with 14 bases between the two ends. The gene calls are TRBV29-1 and TRBJ2-1, with no clear D. This TCR derives from a man over 45 who received an inactivated influenza vaccine. Specimen: PBMCs from blood, collected less than 15 days before vaccination. The chain's CDR3 is CSARAAGYNEQFF. CDR3 nucleotide sequence: TGCAGCGCCCGCGCGGCCGGGTACAATGAGCAGTTCTTC.